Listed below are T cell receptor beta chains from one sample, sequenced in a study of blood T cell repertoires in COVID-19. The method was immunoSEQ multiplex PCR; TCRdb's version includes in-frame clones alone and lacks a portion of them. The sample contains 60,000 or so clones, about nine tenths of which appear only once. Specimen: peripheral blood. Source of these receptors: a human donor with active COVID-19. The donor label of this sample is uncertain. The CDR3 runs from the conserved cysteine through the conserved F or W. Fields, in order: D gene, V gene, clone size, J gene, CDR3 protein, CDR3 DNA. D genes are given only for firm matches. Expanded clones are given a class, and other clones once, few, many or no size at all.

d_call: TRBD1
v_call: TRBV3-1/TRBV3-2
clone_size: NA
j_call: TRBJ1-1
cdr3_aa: CASTTYRGLWMNTEAFF
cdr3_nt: TGTGCCAGCACGACCTACAGGGGGCTCTGGATGAACACTGAAGCTTTCTTT

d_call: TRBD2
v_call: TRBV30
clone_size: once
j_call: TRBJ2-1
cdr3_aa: CAWKLAGAGNEQFF
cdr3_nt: TGTGCCTGGAAGCTAGCGGGGGCTGGCAATGAGCAGTTCTTC

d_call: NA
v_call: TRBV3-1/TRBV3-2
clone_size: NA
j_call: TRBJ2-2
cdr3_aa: CASSQDPWSGPGPGELFF
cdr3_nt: TGTGCCAGCAGCCAAGACCCCTGGTCAGGCCCCGGTCCCGGGGAGCTGTTTTTT

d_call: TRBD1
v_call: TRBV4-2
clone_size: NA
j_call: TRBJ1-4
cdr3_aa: CASSQEPGTAGNNEKLFF
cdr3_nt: TGTGCCAGCAGCCAAGAACCCGGGACAGCGGGCAATAATGAAAAACTGTTTTTT

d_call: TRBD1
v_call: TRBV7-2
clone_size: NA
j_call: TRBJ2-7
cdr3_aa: CASSPGQVGEQYF
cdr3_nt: TGTGCCAGCAGCCCTGGACAGGTCGGCGAGCAGTACTTC

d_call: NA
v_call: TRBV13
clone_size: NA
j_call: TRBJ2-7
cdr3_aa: CASSPRGSFYEQYF
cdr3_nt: TGTGCCAGCAGCCCCCGGGGGAGCTTCTACGAGCAGTACTTC

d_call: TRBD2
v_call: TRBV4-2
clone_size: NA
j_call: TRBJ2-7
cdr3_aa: CASSQDRRERTYEQYF
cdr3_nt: TGTGCCAGCAGCCAAGATCGGCGGGAGAGAACCTACGAGCAGTACTTC

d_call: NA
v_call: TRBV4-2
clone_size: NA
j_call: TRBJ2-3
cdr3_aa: CASSQDPGGVSTDTQYF
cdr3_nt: TGTGCCAGCAGCCAAGATCCCGGGGGAGTGTCGACAGATACGCAGTATTTT

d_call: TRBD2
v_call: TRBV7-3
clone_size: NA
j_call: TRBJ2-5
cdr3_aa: CASSPGAGGFGTQYF
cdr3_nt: TGTGCCAGCAGCCCGGGAGCGGGGGGGTTCGGGACCCAGTACTTC

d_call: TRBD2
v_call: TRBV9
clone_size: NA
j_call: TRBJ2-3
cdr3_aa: CASSVVLAGTDTQYF
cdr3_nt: TGTGCCAGCAGCGTAGTACTAGCGGGGACAGATACGCAGTATTTT

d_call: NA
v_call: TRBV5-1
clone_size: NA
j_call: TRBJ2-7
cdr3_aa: CASSLSSSSGGGYEQYF
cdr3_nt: TGCGCCAGCAGCTTGTCCTCATCTAGCGGAGGGGGCTACGAGCAGTACTTC

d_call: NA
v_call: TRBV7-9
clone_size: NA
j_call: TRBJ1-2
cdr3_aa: CASSLGGNGYTF
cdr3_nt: TGTGCCAGCAGCTTAGGAGGGAACGGCTACACCTTC

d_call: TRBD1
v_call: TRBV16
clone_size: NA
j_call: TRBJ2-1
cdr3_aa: CASSLDRGGEQFF
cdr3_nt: TGTGCCAGCAGCCTGGACAGGGGTGGTGAGCAGTTCTTC

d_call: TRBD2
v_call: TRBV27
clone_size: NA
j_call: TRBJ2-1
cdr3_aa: CASSLSPTSGRGYNEQFF
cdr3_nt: TGTGCCAGCAGTTTATCCCCTACTAGCGGGAGGGGCTACAATGAGCAGTTCTTC

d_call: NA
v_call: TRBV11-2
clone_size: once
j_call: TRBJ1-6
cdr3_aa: CASSLGVIQGSPLHF
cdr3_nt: TGTGCCAGCAGCTTAGGGGTTATACAGGGATCACCCCTCCACTTT

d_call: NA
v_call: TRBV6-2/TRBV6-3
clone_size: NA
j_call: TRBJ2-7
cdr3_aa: CASSYRRPYEQYF
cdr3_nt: TGTGCCAGCAGTTACCGGCGGCCCTACGAGCAGTACTTC

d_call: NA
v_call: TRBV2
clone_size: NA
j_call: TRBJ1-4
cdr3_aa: CASSVTGNSEKLFF
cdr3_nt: TGTGCCAGCAGTGTTACCGGTAATAGTGAAAAACTGTTTTTT

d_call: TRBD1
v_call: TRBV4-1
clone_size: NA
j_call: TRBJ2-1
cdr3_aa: CASSHPDGTGIGEQFF
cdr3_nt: TGCGCCAGCAGCCACCCGGACGGGACAGGGATCGGTGAGCAGTTCTTC

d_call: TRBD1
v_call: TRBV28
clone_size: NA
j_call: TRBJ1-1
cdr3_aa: CASSPLRTGGNTEAFF
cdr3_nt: TGTGCCAGCAGTCCCCTCCGAACAGGGGGAAACACTGAAGCTTTCTTT

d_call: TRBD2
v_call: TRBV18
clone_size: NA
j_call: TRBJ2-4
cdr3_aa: CASSRPSGGKNIQYF
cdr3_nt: TGTGCCAGCTCACGGCCTAGCGGGGGGAAAAACATTCAGTACTTC

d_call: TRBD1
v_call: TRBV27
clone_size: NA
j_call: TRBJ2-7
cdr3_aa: CASSSSLRDRGHEQYF
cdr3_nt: TGTGCCAGCAGTTCCTCTCTCCGGGACAGGGGCCACGAGCAGTACTTC

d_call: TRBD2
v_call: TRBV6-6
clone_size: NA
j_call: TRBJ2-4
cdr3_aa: CASFSAGVDGKNIQYF
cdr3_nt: TGTGCCAGTTTTTCAGCGGGAGTGGATGGCAAAAACATTCAGTACTTC

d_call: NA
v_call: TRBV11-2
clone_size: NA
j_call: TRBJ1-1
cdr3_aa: CASSPDRLEAFF
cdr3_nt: TGTGCCAGCAGCCCCGACAGGCTTGAAGCTTTCTTT

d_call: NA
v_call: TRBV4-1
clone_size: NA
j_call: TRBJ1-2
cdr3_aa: CASSQDVAGLNGYTF
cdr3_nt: TGCGCCAGCAGCCAAGATGTGGCAGGCTTAAATGGCTACACCTTC

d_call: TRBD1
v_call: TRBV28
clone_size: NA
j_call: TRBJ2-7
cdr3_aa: CASSPGDSSYEQYF
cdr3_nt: TGTGCCAGCAGTCCAGGGGACAGCTCCTACGAGCAGTACTTC

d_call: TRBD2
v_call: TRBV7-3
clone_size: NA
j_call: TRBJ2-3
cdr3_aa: CASSRGGAWSDTQYF
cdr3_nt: TGTGCCAGCAGTCGCGGGGGGGCGTGGTCAGATACGCAGTATTTT

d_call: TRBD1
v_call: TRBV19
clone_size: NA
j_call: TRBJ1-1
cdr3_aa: CASSTPRDSSYVEAFF
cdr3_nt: TGTGCCAGTAGTACCCCCCGGGACAGTTCCTACGTGGAGGCTTTCTTT

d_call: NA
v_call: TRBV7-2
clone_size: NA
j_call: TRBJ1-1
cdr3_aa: CASSLGWGPEAFF
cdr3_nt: TGTGCCAGCAGCTTAGGTTGGGGCCCTGAAGCTTTCTTT

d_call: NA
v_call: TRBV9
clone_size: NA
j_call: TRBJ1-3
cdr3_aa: CASSPGVGNTIYF
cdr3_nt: TGTGCCAGCTCCCCCGGGGTAGGAAACACCATATATTTT

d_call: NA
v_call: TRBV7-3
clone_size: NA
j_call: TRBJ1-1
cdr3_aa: CASSSGSLNTEAFF
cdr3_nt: TGTGCCAGCAGCTCGGGGAGTCTGAACACTGAAGCTTTCTTT

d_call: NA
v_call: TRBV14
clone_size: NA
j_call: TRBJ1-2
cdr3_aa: CASSQGAARGYTF
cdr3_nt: TGTGCCAGCAGCCAAGGGGCAGCTCGTGGCTACACCTTC

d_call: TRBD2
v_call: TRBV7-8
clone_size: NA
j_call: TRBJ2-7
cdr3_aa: CASSPSGGEYSYEQYF
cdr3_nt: TGTGCCAGCAGCCCTAGCGGGGGGGAATACTCCTACGAGCAGTACTTC

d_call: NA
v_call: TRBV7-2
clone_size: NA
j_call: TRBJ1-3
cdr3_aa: CASSLKRSGNTIYF
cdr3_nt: TGTGCCAGCAGTTTAAAGCGCTCTGGAAACACCATATATTTT

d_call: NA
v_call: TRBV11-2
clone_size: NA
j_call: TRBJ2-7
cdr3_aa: CASSLVGTISYEQYF
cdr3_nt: TGTGCCAGCAGCTTAGTGGGGACAATTTCCTACGAGCAGTACTTC

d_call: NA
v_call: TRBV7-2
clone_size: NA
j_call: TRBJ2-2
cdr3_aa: CASSLGQTGELFF
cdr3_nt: TGTGCCAGCAGCTTAGGGCAGACCGGGGAGCTGTTTTTT

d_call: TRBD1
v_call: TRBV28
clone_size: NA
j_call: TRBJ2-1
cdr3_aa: CASIPGQGYYNEQFF
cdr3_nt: TGTGCCAGTATACCGGGACAGGGTTACTACAATGAGCAGTTCTTC

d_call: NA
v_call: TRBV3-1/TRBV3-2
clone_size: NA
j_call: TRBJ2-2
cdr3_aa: CASSQPRSQNTGELFF
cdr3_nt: TGTGCCAGCAGCCAACCGCGAAGCCAGAACACCGGGGAGCTGTTTTTT

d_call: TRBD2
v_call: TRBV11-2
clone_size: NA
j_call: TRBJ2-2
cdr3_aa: CASSLRTSGNTGELFF
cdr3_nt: TGTGCCAGCAGCTTACGGACTAGCGGGAACACCGGGGAGCTGTTTTTT

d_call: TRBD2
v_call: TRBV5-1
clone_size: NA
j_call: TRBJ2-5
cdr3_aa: CASGPGLAGGIETQYF
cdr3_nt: TGCGCCAGCGGGCCCGGGCTAGCGGGGGGTATTGAGACCCAGTACTTC

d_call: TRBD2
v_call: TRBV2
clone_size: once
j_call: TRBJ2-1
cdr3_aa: CASSEAGGYNEQFF
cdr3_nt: TGTGCCAGCAGTGAGGCGGGGGGGTACAATGAGCAGTTCTTC

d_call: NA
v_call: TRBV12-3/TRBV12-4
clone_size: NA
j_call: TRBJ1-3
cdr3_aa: CASTRSSGNTIYF
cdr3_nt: TGTGCCAGCACCCGGAGCTCTGGAAACACCATATATTTT

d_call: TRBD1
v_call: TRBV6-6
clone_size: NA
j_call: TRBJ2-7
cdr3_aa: CASSAGGFFEQYF
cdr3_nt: TGTGCCAGCTCAGCAGGGGGTTTTTTCGAGCAGTACTTC

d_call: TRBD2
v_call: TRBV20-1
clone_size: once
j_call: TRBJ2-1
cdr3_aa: CSVTSGNEQFF
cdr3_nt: TGCAGTGTGACTAGCGGCAATGAGCAGTTCTTC

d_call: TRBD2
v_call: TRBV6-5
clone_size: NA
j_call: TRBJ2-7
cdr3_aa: CASSLAGGPDYEQYF
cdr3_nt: TGTGCCAGCAGTCTAGCGGGAGGGCCGGATTACGAGCAGTACTTC

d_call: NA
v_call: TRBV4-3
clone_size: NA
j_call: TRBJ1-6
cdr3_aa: CASSPQYGSPLHF
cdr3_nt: TGCGCCAGCAGCCCTCAGTATGGTTCACCCCTCCACTTT

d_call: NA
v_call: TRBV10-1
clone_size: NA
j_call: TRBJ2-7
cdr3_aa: CASTYRTGFHYEQYF
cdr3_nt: TGCGCCAGCACATATCGGACTGGATTTCACTACGAGCAGTACTTC

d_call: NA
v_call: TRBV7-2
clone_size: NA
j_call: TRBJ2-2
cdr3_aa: CASSPSAANTGELFF
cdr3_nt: TGTGCCAGCAGCCCCTCGGCGGCGAACACCGGGGAGCTGTTTTTT